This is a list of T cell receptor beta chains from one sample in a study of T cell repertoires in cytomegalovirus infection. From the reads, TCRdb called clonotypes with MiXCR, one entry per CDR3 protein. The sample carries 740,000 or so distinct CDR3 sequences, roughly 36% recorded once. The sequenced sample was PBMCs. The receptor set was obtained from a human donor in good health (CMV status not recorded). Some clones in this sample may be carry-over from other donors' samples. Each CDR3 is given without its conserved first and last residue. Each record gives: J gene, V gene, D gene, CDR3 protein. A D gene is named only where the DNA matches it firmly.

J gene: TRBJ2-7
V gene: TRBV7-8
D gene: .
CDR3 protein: ASSLAGQHYEQY

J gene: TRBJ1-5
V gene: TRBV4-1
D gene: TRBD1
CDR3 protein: ASSQGPGQDNQPQH

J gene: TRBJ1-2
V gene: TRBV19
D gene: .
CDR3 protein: ASSFSRTFTTDGYT

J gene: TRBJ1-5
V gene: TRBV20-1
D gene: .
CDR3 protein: SATGLGQPQH

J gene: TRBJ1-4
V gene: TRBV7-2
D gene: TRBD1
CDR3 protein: ASSLDRGDEKLF

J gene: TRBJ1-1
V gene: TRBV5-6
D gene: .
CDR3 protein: ASIGLPGSTEAF

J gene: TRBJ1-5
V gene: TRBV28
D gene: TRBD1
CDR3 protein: ASRFLQGAGQPQH

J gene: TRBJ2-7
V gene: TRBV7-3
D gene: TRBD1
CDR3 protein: ASSLGGTGYYEQY

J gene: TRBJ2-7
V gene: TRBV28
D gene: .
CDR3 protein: ASSLNPRGVQY

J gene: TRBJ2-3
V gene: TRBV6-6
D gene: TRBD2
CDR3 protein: ASSYVRGLAGTDTQY

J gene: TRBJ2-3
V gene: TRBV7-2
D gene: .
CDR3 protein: ASSLEGTSEQY

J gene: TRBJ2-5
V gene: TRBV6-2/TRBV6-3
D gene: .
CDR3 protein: ASSYTPGRTEETQY

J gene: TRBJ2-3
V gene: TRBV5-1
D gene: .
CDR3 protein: ASSFTDTQY

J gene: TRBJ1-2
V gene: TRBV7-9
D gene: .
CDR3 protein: ASSLMVGQGGYT

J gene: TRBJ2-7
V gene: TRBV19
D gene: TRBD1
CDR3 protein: ASSGQGAHPSYEQY

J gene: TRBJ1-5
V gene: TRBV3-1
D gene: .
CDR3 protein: ASSPEVQGNQPQH

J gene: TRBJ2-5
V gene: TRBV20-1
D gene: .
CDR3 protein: SARPLVTGVETQY

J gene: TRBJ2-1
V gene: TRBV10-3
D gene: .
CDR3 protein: AISESGNNEQF

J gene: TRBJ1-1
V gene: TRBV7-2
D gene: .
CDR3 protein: ASMGYGTEAF

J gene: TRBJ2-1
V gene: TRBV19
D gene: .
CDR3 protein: ASTLGREFYNEQF

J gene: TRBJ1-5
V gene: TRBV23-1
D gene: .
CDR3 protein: ASSQGKRGASNQPQH

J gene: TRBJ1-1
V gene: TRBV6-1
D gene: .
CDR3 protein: ASSDLKPNTEAF

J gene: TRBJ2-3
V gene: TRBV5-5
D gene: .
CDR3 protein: ASSLTSGLPRGDTQY

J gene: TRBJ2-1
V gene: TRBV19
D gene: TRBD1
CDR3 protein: ASKPGQGANKQF

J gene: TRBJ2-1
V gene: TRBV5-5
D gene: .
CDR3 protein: ASSSPGSIHEQF

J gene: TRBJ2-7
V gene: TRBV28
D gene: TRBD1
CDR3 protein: ASSTLVLDRAVYEQY

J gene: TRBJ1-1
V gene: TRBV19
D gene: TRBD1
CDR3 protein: ASSWTGGRGAL

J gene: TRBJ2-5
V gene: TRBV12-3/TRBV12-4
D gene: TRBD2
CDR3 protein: ASSDIGPSGSWETQY

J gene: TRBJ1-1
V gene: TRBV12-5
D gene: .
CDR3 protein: ASGPPGSSAF

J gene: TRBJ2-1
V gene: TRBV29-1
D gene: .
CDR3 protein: SAFDNEQF

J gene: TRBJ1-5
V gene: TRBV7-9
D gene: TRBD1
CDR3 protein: ASSLGTGRVDQPQH

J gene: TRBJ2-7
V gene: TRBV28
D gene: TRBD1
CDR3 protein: ASSPGDRPYEQY

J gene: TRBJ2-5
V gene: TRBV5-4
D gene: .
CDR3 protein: ASSSIYTSQMKETQY

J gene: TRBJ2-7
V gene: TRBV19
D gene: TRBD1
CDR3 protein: ASSIGSGGYEQY